These T cell receptor beta chains were read from a single sample in a study of cytomegalovirus exposure and HLA in healthy donors. The protocol was immunoSEQ multiplex PCR, while the TCRdb copy is restricted to in-frame clones and leaves out a portion. Of under 95,000 clones detected, roughly 93% appear once; the ten largest clones hold around 2.1%. The sequenced sample was PBMCs. These receptor sequences come from a man younger than 40 in good health and CMV-seronegative. Both conserved end residues are part of each CDR3. Each record gives: V gene, clone size, D gene, J gene, CDR3 protein, CDR3 DNA. The D gene is left open where the match is weak. Only part of the rows carry a size: once, few, many, or a class if the clone is expanded.

>TRBV6-6|NA|TRBD1|TRBJ2-7
CASSYPGGSYEQYF
TGTGCCAGCAGTTATCCAGGGGGCTCCTACGAGCAGTACTTC
>TRBV2|NA|NA|TRBJ1-1
CASRDRTNTEAFF
TGTGCCAGCCGAGACAGAACCAACACTGAAGCTTTCTTT
>TRBV6-1|NA|NA|TRBJ2-5
CASRESGTGFGETQYF
TGTGCCAGCAGGGAAAGCGGGACAGGATTTGGAGAGACCCAGTACTTC
>TRBV4-2|NA|NA|TRBJ2-7
CASSQGGGGADEQYF
TGTGCCAGCAGCCAAGGAGGAGGGGGGGCTGACGAGCAGTACTTC
>TRBV2|NA|NA|TRBJ1-1
CASKSLRDPNTEAFF
TGTGCCAGCAAGTCTCTCAGGGATCCGAACACTGAAGCTTTCTTT
>TRBV2|NA|TRBD1|TRBJ1-5
CASSEDRGLFQPQHF
TGTGCCAGCAGTGAAGACAGGGGGCTGTTTCAGCCCCAGCATTTT
>TRBV5-1|NA|TRBD2|TRBJ2-7
CASSFGLAGVSSYEQYF
TGCGCCAGCAGCTTCGGACTAGCGGGGGTGTCGTCCTACGAGCAGTACTTC
>TRBV29-1|NA|NA|TRBJ2-1
CSVEGGRTRSYNEQFF
TGCAGCGTTGAGGGTGGGAGGACTCGATCCTACAATGAGCAGTTCTTC
>TRBV6-5|NA|TRBD1|TRBJ1-4
CASTGQPNEKLFF
TGTGCCAGTACGGGACAGCCTAATGAAAAACTGTTTTTT
>TRBV9|NA|NA|TRBJ2-7
CASSGADPYEQYF
TGTGCCAGCAGCGGGGCAGACCCCTACGAGCAGTACTTC
>TRBV15|NA|NA|TRBJ1-3
CATSRDHNSGNTIYF
TGTGCCACCAGCAGAGATCACAACTCTGGAAACACCATATATTTT
>TRBV6-4|NA|NA|TRBJ1-1
CASSDGGRYTEAFF
TGTGCCAGCAGTGACGGCGGAAGGTACACTGAAGCTTTCTTT
>TRBV19|NA|TRBD1|TRBJ2-2
CASALGQGAAGELFF
TGTGCCAGTGCATTGGGCCAGGGGGCCGCCGGGGAGCTGTTTTTT
>TRBV15|NA|TRBD1|TRBJ1-1
CATSPRSDRGAFF
TGTGCCACCAGCCCCAGAAGCGACAGGGGGGCTTTCTTT
>TRBV25-1|NA|NA|TRBJ1-1
CASSESGRGVGAFF
TGTGCCAGCAGTGAATCGGGCAGGGGAGTAGGGGCTTTCTTT
>TRBV28|once|TRBD2|TRBJ2-4
CASRPNSGGKNIQYF
TGTGCCAGCAGACCAAATAGCGGGGGCAAAAACATTCAGTACTTC
>TRBV6-4|NA|NA|TRBJ2-3
CASSESLDTDTQYF
TGTGCCAGCAGTGAATCGCTAGATACAGATACGCAGTATTTT
>TRBV10-2|NA|NA|TRBJ2-1
CASSGDGAYNEQFF
TGCGCCAGCAGTGGAGACGGAGCATACAATGAGCAGTTCTTC
>TRBV11-2|NA|TRBD1|TRBJ2-7
CASSQRRTGSYEQYF
TGTGCCAGCAGCCAACGAAGGACAGGGTCCTACGAGCAGTACTTC
>TRBV9|NA|NA|TRBJ2-6
CASSQDSSGANVLTF
TGTGCCAGCAGCCAGGACAGCTCTGGGGCCAACGTCCTGACTTTC
>TRBV19|NA|TRBD1|TRBJ2-3
CASSIPDRGRTDTQYF
TGTGCCAGTAGTATACCGGACAGGGGCCGCACAGATACGCAGTATTTT
>TRBV30|NA|TRBD1|TRBJ1-3
CAWSETGGGNTIYF
TGTGCCTGGAGTGAGACAGGGGGCGGAAACACCATATATTTT
>TRBV6-5|NA|TRBD1|TRBJ1-2
CASSSQGGGYTF
TGTGCCAGCAGTTCCCAGGGGGGCGGCTACACCTTC
>TRBV6-5|few|NA|TRBJ2-7
CASTRTDGYEQYF
TGTGCCAGTACTAGAACGGACGGGTACGAGCAGTACTTC
>TRBV25-1|NA|TRBD1|TRBJ1-1
CASSEGQLGNTEAFF
TGTGCCAGCAGTGAGGGACAGTTGGGGAACACTGAAGCTTTCTTT
>TRBV7-3|NA|TRBD1|TRBJ2-2
CASSGTVNTGELFF
TGTGCCAGTTCCGGGACAGTAAACACCGGGGAGCTGTTTTTT
>TRBV27|NA|TRBD1|TRBJ2-7
CASSGAGGLEQYF
TGTGCCAGCAGTGGGGCAGGGGGCCTTGAGCAGTACTTC
>TRBV9|NA|TRBD1|TRBJ1-3
CASSTGTGAQSGNTIYF
TGTGCCAGCAGCACAGGGACAGGGGCGCAATCTGGAAACACCATATATTTT
>TRBV4-1|NA|TRBD2|TRBJ2-5
CASSQVSTSQETQYF
TGCGCCAGCAGCCAAGTATCGACTAGCCAGGAGACCCAGTACTTC
>TRBV28|NA|NA|TRBJ1-3
CASRKNLGASGNTIYF
TGTGCCAGCAGGAAGAATCTGGGGGCCTCTGGAAACACCATATATTTT
>TRBV9|NA|NA|TRBJ1-3
CASSGLTGSGNTIYF
TGTGCCAGCAGCGGCCTGACGGGCTCTGGAAACACCATATATTTT
>TRBV6-1|NA|TRBD1|TRBJ2-1
CASSSTGSDEQFF
TGTGCCAGCAGTTCGACAGGGTCGGATGAGCAGTTCTTC
>TRBV7-6|NA|NA|TRBJ1-4
CASSLVYRTNEKLFF
TGTGCCAGCAGCTTAGTTTACAGAACTAATGAAAAACTGTTTTTT
>TRBV6-5|NA|NA|TRBJ1-1
CASSLQMNTEAFF
TGTGCCAGCAGTTTACAAATGAACACTGAAGCTTTCTTT
>TRBV7-9|NA|TRBD2|TRBJ2-7
CASSRGLAEPPEQYF
TGTGCCAGCAGCCGTGGACTAGCTGAACCTCCGGAGCAGTACTTC